These 2 T cell receptor beta chains originate from one sample sequenced in a study of cytomegalovirus exposure and HLA in healthy donors. It was with 60 Vbeta and 13 Jbeta primers that the PCR ran. Assay: immunoSEQ multiplex PCR; the TCRdb copy retains only in-frame clones and omits some. The profile covers 120,000 or so clones, with 70% to 85% appearing a single time and around 3.3% taken by the ten largest. Sequencing used PBMCs. These receptors were collected from a woman aged 50 to 65 in good health and CMV-seronegative.

This rearrangement joins TRBV11-2 to TRBJ2-5; tentatively, D is TRBD2 (5 bases). V shed 5 bases and J shed 4 bases, with 14 bases lying between them. Germline lookup yields CDR1 SGHAT and CDR2 FQNNGV. The CDR3 extends over 14 amino acids. The CDR3 protein is CASSPGRGRETQYF. Here the CDR3 DNA reads TGTGCCAGCAGCCCAGGTCGGGGAAGAGAGACCCAGTACTTC.

The chain uses TRBV6-6 and TRBJ1-5; 8 positions match TRBD1. This CDR3 is built from 15 residues. The germline V gene encodes CDR1 MNHNY and CDR2 SVGAGI (reference sequence). The ends lost 2 bases at V and 4 bases at J; junction bases unmatched: 4. DNA of the CDR3: TGTGCCAGCAGTTACGGGGACAGGAAGAATCAGCCCCAGCATTTT. This translates into CASSYGDRKNQPQHF.